Below are 3 T cell receptor beta chains sequenced from a single sample in a study of shared clonotypes between healthy human individuals. Clones were read by immunoSEQ multiplex PCR, and TCRdb kept only the in-frame ones, dropping some. This repertoire shows about 490,000 clones, around 80% found once; its top ten account for about 12%. The specimen was PBMCs. The receptors come from a woman between 40 and 50 years old in good health. Some clones in this sample may be carry-over from other donors' samples.

As to this clone: No DNA is shown, since the ends of the CDR3 on it are uncertain; the CDR3 is the one TCRdb lists. The chain employs TRBV7-9 and TRBJ2-1; TRBD2, the table's D call, lacks a check against the DNA. Germline V gene sequence: CDR1 SEHNR, CDR2 FQNEAQ (reference sequence). The CDR3 length is 18 residues, termini included. CDR3 residues: CASSFEMPSVAPGTSEFF.

This sequence joins TRBV29-1 and TRBJ2-1; D is tentatively TRBD1 or TRBD2 (5 bases each). V was pared by 3 bases and J by 8 bases, with 14 bases between. Germline lookup yields CDR1 SQVTM and CDR2 ANQGSEA. This CDR3 spans 13 amino acids. Here the CDR3 reads CSVEGPISDEQFF. The CDR3 DNA is TGCAGCGTTGAGGGGCCCATTAGCGATGAGCAGTTCTTC.

Only one count was recorded for this clone. For the CDR3, the DNA is TGCGCCAGCAGCCCCTTGGACAGGAACGAAAAACTGTTTTTT. This translates into CASSPLDRNEKLFF. The genes are TRBV5-1 and TRBJ1-4; 7 positions agree with TRBD1. The trim removed 4 bases at V and 8 bases at J, leaving 8 bases unmatched. CDR3 size: 14 residues. The germline V gene has CDR1 SGHRS and CDR2 YFSETQ. The whole variable domain, filled in from reference TRBV5-1 and TRBJ1-4, reads KAGVTQTPRYLIKTRGQQVTLSCSPISGHRSVSWYQQTPGQGLQFLFEYFSETQRNKGNFPGRFSGRQFSNSRSEMNVSTLELGDSALYLCASSPLDRNEKLFFGSGTQLSVL.